Below are 18 T cell receptor beta chains sequenced from a single sample in a study of blood T cell repertoires in COVID-19. This table comes from immunoSEQ multiplex PCR, and its TCRdb copy is limited to in-frame clones, with some not included. This table holds about 370,000 clones, over 75% found once. The sequenced material came from PBMCs or T cells enriched from blood (not recorded which). The receptors here all came from a man aged 18 to 30 who had recovered from COVID-19.

The rearrangement uses TRBV10-3 and TRBJ2-7; TRBD2 matches 9 bases. The CDR3 consists of 14 residues. V dropped 5 bases and J dropped 7; count of bases not matched to a gene: 9. The germline V gene encodes CDR1 ENHRY and CDR2 SYGVKD. For the CDR3, the DNA is TGTGCCATCAGTAACAAGCGGGGGGATCTTGAGCAGTACTTC. As protein: CAISNKRGDLEQYF.

V gene TRBV3-1 (or the pseudogene TRBV3-2) combines with J gene TRBJ2-1; 11 bases fit TRBD2. This CDR3 region has 15 residues. J lost 10 bases, V lost 4 bases, and 9 bases had no gene match. The germline CDR1 and CDR2 sequences are LGHDT and YNNKEL (reference sequence). The CDR3 DNA reads TGTGCCAGCAGCCCCCGGGCTAGCGGGAGGAAAGAGCAGTTCTTC. Protein: CASSPRASGRKEQFF.

The J gene is TRBJ2-1, the V gene TRBV12-3 or TRBV12-4; D not certain. Trimming took 5 bases from V and 5 from J, leaving 10 bases between them. The CDR3 consists of 13 residues. CDR3 sequence: CASSSQADNEQFF. The CDR3 nucleotides read TGTGCCAGCAGTAGTCAGGCAGACAATGAGCAGTTCTTC.

The rearrangement joins TRBV27 to TRBJ1-1, with TRBD1 matching 8 bases. The V gene end was trimmed by 4 bases and the J gene end by 2 bases; junction bases not matched to a gene: 3. This CDR3 contains 14 residues. Germline lookup yields CDR1 MNHEY and CDR2 SMNVEV (reference sequence). CDR3 amino acids: CASSSRGLNTEAFF. CDR3 nucleotides: TGTGCCAGCAGTTCCAGGGGGCTTAACACTGAAGCTTTCTTT.

This clone was recorded a few times. This chain uses TRBV4-1 with TRBJ1-4; D is possibly TRBD1 (5 bases). The CDR3 has 15 amino acids. With 1 base removed from V and 5 bases from J, the gap between germline ends came to 11 bases. Germline CDR1 MGHRA, CDR2 YSYEKL. This CDR3 is CASSQVTAGNEKLFF. In DNA form, the CDR3 reads TGCGCCAGCAGCCAAGTGACAGCGGGGAATGAAAAACTGTTTTTT.

The V gene is TRBV19, the J gene TRBJ1-4; D might be TRBD1 (5 bases). The CDR3 length is 16 residues. Germline V lookup: CDR1 LNHDA, CDR2 SQIVND (reference sequence). V was clipped by 0 bases and J by 3 bases, with 11 bases between them. The CDR3 reads CASSIEQAAANEKLFF. The CDR3 DNA follows: TGTGCCAGTAGTATAGAACAGGCAGCAGCTAATGAAAAACTGTTTTTT.

The chain carries TRBV9 and TRBJ2-5; unclear D gene. The V end was cut by 0 bases, the J end by 2 bases, with 5 bases between. Germline V lookup: CDR1 SGDLS, CDR2 YYNGEE. This CDR3 region has 13 residues. This chain's CDR3 is CASSVAQQETQYF. CDR3 nucleotide sequence: TGTGCCAGCAGCGTAGCTCAGCAAGAGACCCAGTACTTC. Complete variable domain (other parts from reference TRBV9 and TRBJ2-5): DSGVTQTPKHLITATGQRVTLRCSPRSGDLSVYWYQQSLDQGLQFLIQYYNGEERAKGNILERFSAQQFPDLHSELNLSSLELGDSALYFCASSVAQQETQYFGPGTRLLVL.

This clone showed up just once. The chain is built from TRBV7-8 and TRBJ2-1, with a tentative D call TRBD2 (5 bases). The CDR3 has 15 amino acids. V was cut by 7 bases and J by 0 bases, with 13 bases left in between. Per the germline V gene, CDR1 is SGHVS and CDR2 is FQNEAQ. Written as DNA, the CDR3 is TGTGCCAGCAATTCTGAGCGGAGCTCCTACAATGAGCAGTTCTTC. Protein sequence: CASNSERSSYNEQFF. Combining the CDR3 with reference TRBV7-8 and TRBJ2-1 gives the whole variable domain GAGVSQSPRYKVAKRGQDVALRCDPISGHVSLFWYQQALGQGPEFLTYFQNEAQLDKSGLPSDRFFAERPEGSVSTLKIQRTQQEDSAVYLCASNSERSSYNEQFFGPGTRLTVL.

The rearrangement joins TRBV7-9 to TRBJ2-7; 9 nucleotides match TRBD1. CDR3 length: 15 amino acids. Trimming removed 2 bases from V and 3 bases from J; junction bases left unmatched: 5. CDR1 and CDR2 from the germline V gene are SEHNR and FQNEAQ (reference sequence). In DNA form, the CDR3 reads TGTGCCAGCAGCTTAACGGGGACAGGGCGCTACGAGCAGTACTTC. The encoded protein is CASSLTGTGRYEQYF. Complete variable domain (other parts from reference TRBV7-9 and TRBJ2-7): DTGVSQNPRHKITKRGQNVTFRCDPISEHNRLYWYRQTLGQGPEFLTYFQNEAQLEKSRLLSDRFSAERPKGSFSTLEIQRTEQGDSAMYLCASSLTGTGRYEQYFGPGTRLTVT.

This chain joins TRBV18 and TRBJ2-7; 7 bases are shared with TRBD1. CDR1 is KGHSH, CDR2 LQKENI, per germline. J was trimmed by 12 bases and V by 2 bases; bases with no gene match: 13. The CDR3 length is 14 residues. The DNA of the CDR3 is TGTGCCAGCTCACCAGTAGGAGACAGGGCCCCGGGGTACTTC. Protein sequence: CASSPVGDRAPGYF.

The chain has TRBV27 and TRBJ2-1; tentatively, D is TRBD2 (6 bases). In germline, CDR1 is MNHEY, CDR2 SMNVEV (reference sequence). Trimming left V 6 bases short and J 7 bases short, with 16 bases between. CDR3 length equals 14 residues. Here the CDR3 DNA reads TGTGCCAGCAGCCGACTAGACCGTTTGAATGAGCAGTTCTTC. This gives the protein CASSRLDRLNEQFF.

The chain links TRBV6-2 or TRBV6-3 to TRBJ1-5; D is ambiguous. The ends were cut back, 2 bases at V and 4 bases at J, with 3 bases in the middle. Germline V gene sequence: CDR1 MNHEY, CDR2 SVGEGT. CDR3 size: 12 residues. The CDR3 protein is CASSYRNQPQHF. CDR3 DNA sequence: TGTGCCAGCAGTTACCGGAATCAGCCCCAGCATTTT.

This clone was found once. The DNA of the CDR3 is TGTGCCAGCAGCAAAATCGAGGGCCTTCAGGACTATGGCTACACCTTC. This gives the protein CASSKIEGLQDYGYTF. V and J are TRBV21-1 and TRBJ1-2. TRBV21-1 is recorded as a pseudogene. CDR3 length: 16 amino acids.

The chain recombines TRBV2 with TRBJ1-2; 8 bases are a match to TRBD1. Germline assignment: CDR1 SNHLY and CDR2 FYNNEI. The CDR3 runs 13 residues. V lost 6 bases and J lost 6; bases outside the gene matches: 6. This chain's CDR3 is CASRTGGEDGYTF. DNA of the CDR3: TGTGCCAGCAGAACAGGGGGGGAGGATGGCTACACCTTC.

The CDR3 DNA is TGTGCCAGCAGCGCCGGGACACAGGATCAGCCCCAGCATTTT. Its protein is CASSAGTQDQPQHF. The chain uses TRBV7-9 and TRBJ1-5, with a tentative D call TRBD1 (6 bases). Germline loops: CDR1 SEHNR, CDR2 FQNEAQ (reference sequence). This CDR3 comprises 14 residues. V was trimmed by 5 bases and J by 5 bases, leaving 13 bases between them.

V gene TRBV7-8 combines with J gene TRBJ1-4, with no clear D. Germline V gives CDR1 SGHVS, CDR2 FQNEAQ. This CDR3 has 15 amino acids. Trimming removed 2 bases at V and 0 bases at J, with 7 bases between. CDR3 residues: CASSLQYATNEKLFF. The DNA for the CDR3 is TGTGCCAGCAGCTTACAGTACGCAACTAATGAAAAACTGTTTTTT.

The table lists this clone with a few counts. This chain links TRBV5-1 with TRBJ1-1; tentatively, D is TRBD1 (6 bases). Germline CDR1 SGHRS, CDR2 YFSETQ. V lost 3 bases, J lost 4 bases, and 19 bases lay in between. This CDR3 has 16 residues. CDR3 DNA: TGCGCCAGCAGCTCAACCAGGGGTGACGGTGGCACTGAAGCTTTCTTT. Translation: CASSSTRGDGGTEAFF.

J is TRBJ1-2 and V is TRBV9, with 9 bases lining up with TRBD1. This CDR3 has 14 amino acids. J lost 2 bases, V lost 4 bases, and 3 bases had no gene match. Germline CDR1 reads SGDLS; CDR2 reads YYNGEE. In DNA form, the CDR3 reads TGTGCCAGCAGCCCTGACAGGGGGAACTATGGCTACACCTTC. Residues: CASSPDRGNYGYTF.